This TCR beta chain came from a study of CD8 T cells in ankylosing spondylitis (dated by TCRdb to about 2017). Regarding the research as a whole: T cell receptor beta repertoires were profiled in healthy donors and ankylosing spondylitis patients so that disease-linked TCR variants could be found. Peripheral blood was sampled, and synovial fluid was also collected from ankylosing spondylitis patients. The whole study cohort included 108 healthy donors and about two dozen ankylosing spondylitis patients. Broader findings and caveats from the paper: The disease-linked clones were reported as significantly enriched in matched synovial fluid samples from ankylosing spondylitis patients. A TCR beta motif of fewer than 10 highly homologous amino acid variants appeared characteristic of blood from ankylosing spondylitis patients. Some of the motif variants had been reported before in the synovial fluid and blood of reactive arthritis patients, a finding that suggests common disease-initiation mechanisms. The disease-linked clones showed a CD8+ phenotype and occurred at relatively low frequencies in peripheral blood.

About this clonotype itself: It has no known antigen specificity. The input lacks base qualities; no much larger clone sits a single base away.

The germline V gene (reference sequence) gives CDR1 as SGHKS and CDR2 as YYEKEE. V loses 0 bases at its end and J loses 4 bases; junction bases beyond the gene matches: 6. Measured from the cysteine to the phenylalanine, the CDR3 is 15 residues long. Of the read, only the CDR3 DNA is kept; its 45 bases are in frame from base 1. The run used an Illumina HiSeq 2500. Quantitative 5'-RACE with molecular barcodes was used to prepare TCR beta libraries. The authors processed their data as follows. To identify disease-linked TCR variants, a new computational method was used, one built on a probabilistic model of VDJ rearrangement. The public sequencing data were trimmed at Q25 with fastp and processed into clonotypes with MiXCR by TCRdb, which kept only in-frame beta chains. All rows with the same CDR3 protein become a single entry with the most common DNA and genes. The V and J calls and clone size are TCRdb's, not the authors'. The sample table shows some 200,000 distinct CDR3 sequences, and around 25% are seen once. The top ten clones comprise less than 8.5% of the sample.

The sample comprised blood, either unsorted or a sorted T cell fraction (not recorded which). The sequence was obtained from a male donor with ankylosing spondylitis or in good health (not recorded which). The chain was built from TRBV5-5 and TRBJ1-2, and 7 bases in between align with TRBD1. The nucleotide sequence reads as follows: TGTGCCAGCAGCTTGGGACAGGGACTTATCTATGGCTACACCTTC. It encodes CASSLGQGLIYGYTF.